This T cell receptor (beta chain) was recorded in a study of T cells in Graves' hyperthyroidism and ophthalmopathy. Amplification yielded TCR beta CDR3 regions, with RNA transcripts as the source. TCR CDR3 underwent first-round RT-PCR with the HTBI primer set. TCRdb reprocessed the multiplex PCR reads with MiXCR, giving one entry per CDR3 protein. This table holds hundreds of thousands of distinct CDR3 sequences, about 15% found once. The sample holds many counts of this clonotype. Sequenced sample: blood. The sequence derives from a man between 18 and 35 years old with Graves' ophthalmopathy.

For the CDR3, the DNA is TGTGCCAGCAGCTTAGATCCCGGGGGGGGCCTCCGCAATGAGCAGTTCTTC. Its translation: CASSLDPGGGLRNEQFF. The chain employs TRBV11-2 and TRBJ2-1, with 8 bases fitting TRBD2. This CDR3 is 17 amino acids long. Unmatched junction bases numbered 10, after V lost 0 bases and J lost 6 bases. Germline values: CDR1 SGHAT, CDR2 FQNNGV.